The source of this T cell receptor (beta chain) is a study of T cells in Graves' hyperthyroidism and ophthalmopathy (dated 2019 in TCRdb). The study in broad terms: To identify TCR V-J signatures that set the groups apart, the researchers used a discovery cohort of 95 to 100 patients, made up of around 42 with Graves' ophthalmopathy and some 55 with stable Graves' hyperthyroidism. After blood sampling, hyperthyroidism patients were treated with methimazole at a starting dose of 30 mg daily, and ophthalmopathy patients were treated with high-dose intravenous methylprednisolone. According to the paper, TCR Vbeta CDR3 sequencing was carried out on about 140 peripheral blood samples, which came from around 43 ophthalmopathy, approximately 78 hyperthyroidism and around 17 progressor patients. An independent validation cohort of under 20 hyperthyroidism patients and about 15 patients who later progressed to ophthalmopathy tested prospective prediction of ophthalmopathy. The study also compared thyroid tissue and blood T-cell repertoires from about six Graves' hyperthyroidism patients. For training and testing, the 110 or so patients in the discovery cohort were randomly divided in a 7:3 ratio. Broader findings and caveats from the paper: In validation, the model predicted progression to ophthalmopathy with approximately 71% sensitivity and approximately 78% specificity, a median of around six months before onset. A model built on a 13 V-J signature distinguished ophthalmopathy from stable hyperthyroidism, reaching roughly 88% sensitivity and under 84% specificity in cross-validation and 80%/75% in testing. Blood samples also contained most of the expanded thyroid clonotypes (frequency above 0.001), which suggests that blood repertoires may reflect thyroid immune responses. No statistical method was used to set the sample size in advance, and investigators knew the group allocation.

Stable Graves' hyperthyroidism was defined as no progression to ophthalmopathy during 18 months of follow-up. Hyperthyroidism patients were newly diagnosed, had a disease duration of under 2 months, and were aged 18 to 65 years. Exclusion was applied to patients with uncontrolled infections, other autoimmune diseases, pregnancy or lactation. Clinical symptoms, serum thyroxine and TRAb, thyroid ultrasound, and orbital computed tomography formed the basis for the diagnoses. Trizol reagent was used to extract total RNA, and RNA quality was then checked on an Agilent 2100 Bioanalyzer. This clonotype was seen repeatedly, ten times or more. This receptor's antigen is unknown. It has no much larger one-base neighbor in the sample; base qualities were not kept. The TCR beta CDR3 regions were amplified from RNA transcripts. For the first round of RT-PCR on the TCR CDR3, the HTBI primer set was used together with the Qiagen OneStep RT-PCR kit. Libraries were constructed in a second round of multiplex PCR, after which size selection and purification were performed. Sequencing of the libraries was done on an Illumina HiSeq2000 using paired-end 100 bp reads. For the original study's pipeline: SOAPnuke was used to process the raw data, with reads discarded if the reads contained adapters or uncalled bases, had a mean Phred below 15, or lacked an exact constant-primer or identifier match. COPE v1.2.5 was used to merge the high-quality paired reads, and each unique nucleotide sequence was defined as a clonotype. MiTCR v1.1 was used to align clonotypes to the IMGT TRBV, TRBD and TRBJ reference segments. The analysis was restricted to V-J combinations with a frequency above 0.0001, which together covered 99.2% of the repertoires. The TCS score was defined as the ratio of F50 (clonal expansion) to E x V (chaos), calculated using BLOSUM62-based TCRdist between CDR3 peptides within each V-J. Welch's t-statistics and random forest reduced roughly 530 V-J features to roughly 13, which were used in a naive Bayes classifier (R e1071). TCRdb reprocessing: public reads trimmed at Q25 with fastp, clones called with MiXCR, in-frame beta chains kept. Under each unique CDR3 protein, matching rows form one entry showing the most common genes and DNA. The V and J calls shown here were made by TCRdb, not taken from the authors' results. Counted in this sample were roughly 580,000 distinct CDR3 sequences; roughly 46% of them appeared once. Nearly 8.5% of the sample is held by the ten biggest clonotypes.

CDR1 and CDR2 (KGHDR, SFDVKD) derive from the germline V gene. For this chain, trimming is 0 bases at the V end and 5 bases at the J end, and the number of junction bases without a gene match is 3. Spanning cysteine to phenylalanine, the CDR3 consists of 16 amino acids. This entry keeps only the CDR3 DNA: 48 bases, framed from base 1. The chain is made from TRBV24-1 and TRBJ2-2; 9 central nucleotides agree with TRBD2. The material sequenced was peripheral blood or thyroid tissue (not recorded which). This TCR came from a woman aged 18-29 years with Graves' hyperthyroidism. Donor details come from another sample of the same person, matched by shared clones. CDR3 region: CATSDLGSGRTGELFF. In nucleotide form, the sequence is TGTGCCACCAGTGATTTGGGCAGCGGGAGGACCGGGGAGCTGTTTTTT.